Reported below is one TCR beta chain. The entry originates in a study of blood T cell repertoires in COVID-19. Study as a whole: PBMCs, B-cell-depleted T cells, or T cells provided the cDNA or gDNA that made up the material.

Participants reported their clinical history, and cohort assignment relied on those reports. Cohort 3 recovered donors had two negative PCRs, clearance, or symptom resolution. The junction had 9 bases not matched to a gene; V was cut back by 4 bases and J by 4 bases. CDR3 length equals 15 residues. From germline, CDR1 is SGHAT and CDR2 FQNNGV. The data were produced by immunoSEQ multiplex PCR, yet TCRdb's version contains in-frame clones alone and is incomplete. The table has about 260,000 clones, roughly 82% seen once. Sequencing input: PBMCs or T cells enriched from blood (not recorded which). The J gene is TRBJ1-2, the V gene TRBV11-2; 7 bases are shared with TRBD1. This clonotype was sampled from a woman aged 45-65 years who had recovered from COVID-19. The CDR3 sequence is CASSSRQGVAYGYTF. The DNA of the CDR3 is TGTGCCAGCAGCTCCCGACAGGGAGTAGCCTATGGCTACACCTTC. The full variable domain, its missing parts supplied by reference TRBV11-2 and TRBJ1-2, is EAGVAQSPRYKIIEKRQSVAFWCNPISGHATLYWYQQILGQGPKLLIQFQNNGVVDDSQLPKDRFSAERLKGVDSTLKIQPAKLEDSAVYLCASSSRQGVAYGYTFGSGTRLTVV.